Below are 8 T cell receptor beta chains sequenced from a single sample in a study of shared clonotypes between healthy human individuals. Profiling relied on immunoSEQ multiplex PCR, and the TCRdb table lists in-frame clones only, not all of them. The data hold some 350,000 clones, with 74% observed a single time. Material for sequencing was memory CD4+ T cells sorted from blood. Subset noted: CD45RA-negative fraction. These receptors were taken from a man younger than 45 in good health.

The J gene is TRBJ2-1, the V gene TRBV18, with 10 bases lining up with TRBD2. The CDR3 is 16 residues long. Germline V lookup: CDR1 KGHSH, CDR2 LQKENI. Germline trimming cut 3 bases from V and 0 bases from J; bases unmatched to any gene: 2. The DNA of the CDR3 is TGTGCCAGCTCACCCGCTAGCGGGAGCTCCTACAATGAGCAGTTCTTC. This encodes CASSPASGSSYNEQFF.

The count of this clone is one. The V gene is TRBV6-1, the J gene TRBJ2-7, with a weak D call TRBD1 (6 bases). The germline gives CDR1 MNHNS, CDR2 SASEGT. Trimming took off 3 bases at V and 5 bases at J, with 23 bases between the two ends. This CDR3 comprises 17 residues. Here the CDR3 reads CASSDFGEQGSINEQYF. Here the CDR3 DNA reads TGTGCCAGCAGTGATTTCGGGGAACAGGGCAGTATCAACGAGCAGTACTTC.

This chain connects TRBV5-1 to TRBJ1-4, with TRBD1 matching over 7 bases. CDR1 and CDR2 from the germline V gene are SGHRS and YFSETQ. This CDR3 spans 15 amino acids. Unmatched junction bases numbered 6, after V lost 3 bases and J lost 4 bases. This chain's CDR3 is CASSWAGGDNEKLFF. CDR3 DNA sequence: TGCGCCAGCAGCTGGGCAGGGGGAGATAATGAAAAACTGTTTTTT. The variable domain in full, completed from reference TRBV5-1 and TRBJ1-4, reads KAGVTQTPRYLIKTRGQQVTLSCSPISGHRSVSWYQQTPGQGLQFLFEYFSETQRNKGNFPGRFSGRQFSNSRSEMNVSTLELGDSALYLCASSWAGGDNEKLFFGSGTQLSVL.

The V call is TRBV5-1, the J call TRBJ2-1; 10 bases are shared with TRBD1. Per germline, CDR1 SGHRS and CDR2 YFSETQ. CDR3 size: 15 residues. The V segment lost 4 bases and the J segment 6 bases; nucleotides outside the gene matches: 7. The CDR3 protein is CASSLRQGARNEQFF. The CDR3 DNA reads as TGCGCCAGCAGCCTTCGACAGGGGGCGCGCAATGAGCAGTTCTTC.

The chain is built from TRBV9 and TRBJ2-1, with TRBD2 matching over 7 bases. The V gene end was trimmed by 6 bases and the J gene end by 7 bases; junction bases not matched to a gene: 13. CDR1 SGDLS and CDR2 YYNGEE come from the germline V gene. The CDR3 sequence is 15 residues long. This chain's CDR3 is CASNSGTNVVNEQFF. The CDR3 DNA sequence: TGTGCCAGCAACTCCGGGACTAACGTCGTTAATGAGCAGTTCTTC.

The rearrangement uses TRBV16 and TRBJ2-7, with D hard to call. Per the germline V gene, CDR1 is KGHSY and CDR2 is FQNENV. V was pared by 1 base and J by 4 bases, with 5 bases between. CDR3 length: 12 amino acids. Here the CDR3 reads CASSQFVYEQYF. Written as DNA, the CDR3 is TGTGCCAGCAGCCAATTCGTGTACGAGCAGTACTTC.

V is TRBV7-6 and J is TRBJ1-5, with 8 positions matching TRBD1. Germline lookup yields CDR1 SGHVS and CDR2 FNYEAQ. The CDR3 covers 15 residues. The trim removed 2 bases at V and 5 bases at J, leaving 5 bases unmatched. Here the CDR3 DNA reads TGTGCCAGCAGCTTATACAGGGGGTTCGATCAGCCCCAGCATTTT. It is translated as CASSLYRGFDQPQHF. Filled out from reference TRBV7-6 and TRBJ1-5, the complete variable domain reads GAGVSQSPRYKVTKRGQDVALRCDPISGHVSLYWYRQALGQGPEFLTYFNYEAQQDKSGLPNDRFSAERPEGSISTLTIQRTEQRDSAMYRCASSLYRGFDQPQHFGDGTRLSIL.

This rearrangement joins TRBV7-9 to TRBJ2-1; 9 nucleotides agree with TRBD2. V gave up 0 bases and J gave up 0 bases; unmatched junction bases: 3. Germline CDR1 is SEHNR and CDR2 is FQNEAQ (reference sequence). The CDR3 spans 17 residues. The CDR3 DNA follows: TGTGCCAGCAGCTTAGCCCGAGCGGGAGGCTCCTACAATGAGCAGTTCTTC. It codes for CASSLARAGGSYNEQFF.